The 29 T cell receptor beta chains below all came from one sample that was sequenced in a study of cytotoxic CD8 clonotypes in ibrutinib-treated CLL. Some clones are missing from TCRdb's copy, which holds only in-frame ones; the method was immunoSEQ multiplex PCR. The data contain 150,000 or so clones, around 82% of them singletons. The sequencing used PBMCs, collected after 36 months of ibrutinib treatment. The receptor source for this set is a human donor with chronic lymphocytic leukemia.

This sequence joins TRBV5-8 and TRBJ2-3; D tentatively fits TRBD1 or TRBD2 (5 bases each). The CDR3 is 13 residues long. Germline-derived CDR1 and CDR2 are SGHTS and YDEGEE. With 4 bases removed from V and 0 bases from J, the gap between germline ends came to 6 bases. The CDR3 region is CASSRDSTDTQYF. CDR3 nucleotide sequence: TGTGCCAGCAGCCGGGACAGCACAGATACGCAGTATTTT.

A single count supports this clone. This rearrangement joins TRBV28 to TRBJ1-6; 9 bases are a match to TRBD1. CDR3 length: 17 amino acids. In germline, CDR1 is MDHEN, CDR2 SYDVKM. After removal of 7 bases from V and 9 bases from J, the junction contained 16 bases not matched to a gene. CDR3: CASTPGTGGSLRSPLHF. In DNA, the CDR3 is TGTGCCAGCACCCCCGGCACAGGGGGCTCCTTGCGTTCACCCCTCCACTTT.

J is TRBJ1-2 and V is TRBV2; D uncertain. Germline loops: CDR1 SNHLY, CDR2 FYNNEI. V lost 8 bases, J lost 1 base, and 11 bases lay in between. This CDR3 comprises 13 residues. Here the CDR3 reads CASGLELNYGYTF. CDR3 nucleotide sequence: TGTGCCAGCGGCCTTGAACTTAACTATGGCTACACCTTC. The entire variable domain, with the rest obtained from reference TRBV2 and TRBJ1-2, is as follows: EPEVTQTPSHQVTQMGQEVILRCVPISNHLYFYWYRQILGQKVEFLVSFYNNEISEKSEIFDDQFSVERPDGSNFTLKIRSTKLEDSAMYFCASGLELNYGYTFGSGTRLTVV.

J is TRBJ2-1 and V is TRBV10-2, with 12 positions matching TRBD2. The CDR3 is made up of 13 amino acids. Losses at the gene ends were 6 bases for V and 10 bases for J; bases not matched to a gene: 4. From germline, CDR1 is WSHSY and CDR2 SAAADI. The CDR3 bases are TGCGCCAGCAGACTAGCGGGGGGCCCCGAGCAGTTCTTC. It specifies CASRLAGGPEQFF.

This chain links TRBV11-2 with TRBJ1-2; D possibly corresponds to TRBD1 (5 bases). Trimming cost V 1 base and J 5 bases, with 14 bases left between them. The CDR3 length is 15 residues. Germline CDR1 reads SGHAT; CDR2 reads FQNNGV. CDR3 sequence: CASSLGAGSGYGYTF. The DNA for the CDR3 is TGTGCCAGCAGCTTAGGGGCAGGGTCTGGTTATGGCTACACCTTC.

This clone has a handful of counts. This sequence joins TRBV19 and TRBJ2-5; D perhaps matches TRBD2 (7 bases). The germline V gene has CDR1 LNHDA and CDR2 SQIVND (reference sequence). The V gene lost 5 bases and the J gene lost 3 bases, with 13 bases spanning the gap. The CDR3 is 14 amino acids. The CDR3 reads CASSWGGEEETQYF. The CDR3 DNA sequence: TGTGCCAGTAGTTGGGGGGGCGAAGAAGAGACCCAGTACTTC.

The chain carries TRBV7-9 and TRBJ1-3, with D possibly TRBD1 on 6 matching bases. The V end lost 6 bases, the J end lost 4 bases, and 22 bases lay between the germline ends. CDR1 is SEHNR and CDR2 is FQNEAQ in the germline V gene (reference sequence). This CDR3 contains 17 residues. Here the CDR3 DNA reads TGTGCCAGCAGTTTGTCGGGCACAGGGCGGGCAGGAAACACCATATATTTT. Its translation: CASSLSGTGRAGNTIYF.

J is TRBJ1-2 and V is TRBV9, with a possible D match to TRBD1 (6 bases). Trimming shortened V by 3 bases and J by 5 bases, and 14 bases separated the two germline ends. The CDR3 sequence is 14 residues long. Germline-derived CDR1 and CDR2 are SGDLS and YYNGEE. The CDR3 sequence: CASSEVGQPYGYTF. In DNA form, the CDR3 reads TGTGCCAGCAGCGAAGTAGGACAGCCTTATGGCTACACCTTC.

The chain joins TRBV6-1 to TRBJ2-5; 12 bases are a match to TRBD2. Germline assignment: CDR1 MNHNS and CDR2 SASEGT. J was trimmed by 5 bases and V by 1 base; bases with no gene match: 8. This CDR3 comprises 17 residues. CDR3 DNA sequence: TGTGCCAGCAGTGAAGAGGCTAGCGGGGGGGCGGTGGAGACCCAGTACTTC. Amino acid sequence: CASSEEASGGAVETQYF.

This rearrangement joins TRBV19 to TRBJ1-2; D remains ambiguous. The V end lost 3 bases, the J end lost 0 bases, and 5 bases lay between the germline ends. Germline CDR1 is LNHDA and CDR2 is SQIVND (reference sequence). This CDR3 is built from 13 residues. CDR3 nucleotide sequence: TGTGCCAGTAGTATGGCCTCTAACTATGGCTACACCTTC. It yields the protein CASSMASNYGYTF.

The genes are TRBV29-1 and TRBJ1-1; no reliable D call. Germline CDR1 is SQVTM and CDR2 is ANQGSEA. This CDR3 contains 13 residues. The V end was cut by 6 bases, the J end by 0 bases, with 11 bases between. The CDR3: CSVATTMNTEAFF. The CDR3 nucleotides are TGCAGCGTGGCGACAACCATGAACACTGAAGCTTTCTTT.

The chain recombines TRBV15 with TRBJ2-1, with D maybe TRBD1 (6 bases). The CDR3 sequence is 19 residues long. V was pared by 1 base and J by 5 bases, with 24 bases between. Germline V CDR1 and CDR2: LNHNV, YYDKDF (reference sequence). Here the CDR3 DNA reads TGTGCCACCAGCAGAGCTTTTTGGATGGCGGCAGGGGTAGACAATGAGCAGTTCTTC. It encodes CATSRAFWMAAGVDNEQFF.

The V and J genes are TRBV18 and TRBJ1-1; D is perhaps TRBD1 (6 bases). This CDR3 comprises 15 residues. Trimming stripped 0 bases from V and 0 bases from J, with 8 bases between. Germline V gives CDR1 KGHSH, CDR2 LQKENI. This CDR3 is CASSPPGHLNTEAFF. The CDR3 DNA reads TGTGCCAGCTCACCACCGGGACATTTGAACACTGAAGCTTTCTTT.

CDR3 region: CASRLDRAAGYTF. CDR3 DNA: TGTGCCAGTAGGCTGGACCGTGCGGCTGGCTACACCTTC. The rearrangement links TRBV19 to TRBJ1-2; D unclear. Trimming pared 6 bases from V and 7 bases from J, leaving 15 bases between. The germline gives CDR1 LNHDA, CDR2 SQIVND (reference sequence). There are 13 residues in the CDR3.

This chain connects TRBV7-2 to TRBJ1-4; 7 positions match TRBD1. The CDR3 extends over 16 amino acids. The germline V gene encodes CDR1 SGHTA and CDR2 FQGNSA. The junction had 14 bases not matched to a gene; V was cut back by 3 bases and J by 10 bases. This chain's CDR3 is CASSFGRTGQGGKLFF. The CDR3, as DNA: TGTGCCAGCAGCTTTGGGAGGACAGGCCAGGGGGGAAAACTGTTTTTT. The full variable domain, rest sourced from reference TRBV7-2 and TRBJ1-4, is GAGVSQSPSNKVTEKGKDVELRCDPISGHTALYWYRQSLGQGLEFLIYFQGNSAPDKSGLPSDRFSAERTGGSVSTLTIQRTQQEDSAVYLCASSFGRTGQGGKLFFGSGTQLSVL.

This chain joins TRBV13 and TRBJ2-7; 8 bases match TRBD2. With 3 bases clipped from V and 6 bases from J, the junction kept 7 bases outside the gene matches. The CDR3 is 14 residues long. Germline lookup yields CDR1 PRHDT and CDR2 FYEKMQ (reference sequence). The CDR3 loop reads CASSLTGLVTEQYF. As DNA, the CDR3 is TGTGCCAGCAGCTTGACGGGACTAGTAACCGAGCAGTACTTC.

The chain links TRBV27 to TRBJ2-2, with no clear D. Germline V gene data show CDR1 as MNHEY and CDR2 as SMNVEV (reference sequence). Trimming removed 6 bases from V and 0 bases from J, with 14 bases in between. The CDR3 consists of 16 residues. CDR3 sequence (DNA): TGTGCCAGCAGACTCGGGCCCACGGCGAACACCGGGGAGCTGTTTTTT. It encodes CASRLGPTANTGELFF.

CDR3 in DNA: TGCGCCAGCAGCCCCACCTTGCGAGGGCCGATAGCCAAAAACATTCAGTACTTC. Protein sequence: CASSPTLRGPIAKNIQYF. The V call is TRBV5-1, the J call TRBJ2-4, with D maybe TRBD2 (5 bases). The CDR3 covers 18 residues. Germline assignment: CDR1 SGHRS and CDR2 YFSETQ. V lost 4 bases and J lost 0, with 20 bases in between. The whole variable domain, remainder taken from reference TRBV5-1 and TRBJ2-4, is KAGVTQTPRYLIKTRGQQVTLSCSPISGHRSVSWYQQTPGQGLQFLFEYFSETQRNKGNFPGRFSGRQFSNSRSEMNVSTLELGDSALYLCASSPTLRGPIAKNIQYFGAGTRLSVL.

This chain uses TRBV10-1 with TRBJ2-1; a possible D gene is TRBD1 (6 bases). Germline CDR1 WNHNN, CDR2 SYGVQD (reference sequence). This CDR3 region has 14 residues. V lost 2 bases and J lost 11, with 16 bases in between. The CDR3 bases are TGCGCCAGCAGTGAGAGGGAGTCAGGGGCACAGCAGTTCTTC. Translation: CASSERESGAQQFF.

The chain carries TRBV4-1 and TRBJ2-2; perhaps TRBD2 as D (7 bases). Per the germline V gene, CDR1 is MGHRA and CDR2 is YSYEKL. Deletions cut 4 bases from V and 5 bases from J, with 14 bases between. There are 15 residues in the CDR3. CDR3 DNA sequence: TGCGCCAGCAGCCGTGCGGGGGCGCGGACCGGGGAGCTGTTTTTT. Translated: CASSRAGARTGELFF.

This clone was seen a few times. The CDR3 DNA is TGTGCCAGTAGTATAGGTGGTTTGGAGAAACATGGCTACACCTTC. This encodes CASSIGGLEKHGYTF. This chain uses TRBV19 with TRBJ1-2, with D uncertain. CDR1 is LNHDA, CDR2 SQIVND, per germline (reference sequence). V was trimmed by 1 base and J by 6 bases, leaving 15 bases between them. CDR3 length: 15 amino acids.

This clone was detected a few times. DNA for the CDR3: TGTGCCAGTGCGGGACTCTCAAGGATGAACACTGAAGCTTTCTTT. This gives the protein CASAGLSRMNTEAFF. The chain couples TRBV19 to TRBJ1-1; weak D call: TRBD1 (5 bases). CDR1 is LNHDA, CDR2 SQIVND, per germline (reference sequence). The germline V and J ends were trimmed by 8 bases and 0 bases, with 16 bases remaining between them. The CDR3 loop spans 15 amino acids.

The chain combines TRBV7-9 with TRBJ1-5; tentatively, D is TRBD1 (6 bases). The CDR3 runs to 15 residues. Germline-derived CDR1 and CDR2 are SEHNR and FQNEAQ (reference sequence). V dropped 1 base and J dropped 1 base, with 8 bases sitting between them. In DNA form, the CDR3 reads TGTGCCAGCAGCTTAGTCGGACAGAGCAATCAGCCCCAGCATTTT. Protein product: CASSLVGQSNQPQHF.

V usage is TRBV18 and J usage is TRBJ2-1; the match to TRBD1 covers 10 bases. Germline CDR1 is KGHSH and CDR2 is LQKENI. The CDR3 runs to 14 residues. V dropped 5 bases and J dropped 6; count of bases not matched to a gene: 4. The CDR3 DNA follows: TGTGCCAGCTCAGACCGGGACAGGGGCAATGAGCAGTTCTTC. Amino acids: CASSDRDRGNEQFF.

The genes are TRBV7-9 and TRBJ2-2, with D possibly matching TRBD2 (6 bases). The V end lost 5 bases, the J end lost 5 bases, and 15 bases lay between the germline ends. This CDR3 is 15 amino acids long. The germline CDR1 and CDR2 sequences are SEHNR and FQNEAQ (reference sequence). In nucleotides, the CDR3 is TGTGCCAGCAGCCCTCCTGTTGGGGGGACCGGGGAGCTGTTTTTT. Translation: CASSPPVGGTGELFF.

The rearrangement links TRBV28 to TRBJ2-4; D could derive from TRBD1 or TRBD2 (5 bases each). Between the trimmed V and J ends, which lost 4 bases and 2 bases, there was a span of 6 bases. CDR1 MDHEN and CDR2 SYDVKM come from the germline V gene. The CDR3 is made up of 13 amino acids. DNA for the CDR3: TGTGCCAGCAGTTCGGGACCCAAAAACATTCAGTACTTC. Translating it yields CASSSGPKNIQYF.

The CDR3 nucleotides read TGTGCCAGCAGTGAAAATACAGGGAAGAACATTCAGTACTTC. As protein: CASSENTGKNIQYF. The rearrangement links TRBV2 to TRBJ2-4; tentatively, D is TRBD1 (6 bases). The CDR3 loop spans 14 amino acids. CDR1 is SNHLY, CDR2 FYNNEI, per germline. V lost 2 bases, J lost 7 bases, and 12 bases lay in between.

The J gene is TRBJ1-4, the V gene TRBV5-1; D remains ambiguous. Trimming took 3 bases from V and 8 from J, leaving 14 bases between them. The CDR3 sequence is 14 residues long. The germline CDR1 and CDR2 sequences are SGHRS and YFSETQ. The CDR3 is CASSSHPTDEKLFF. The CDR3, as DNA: TGCGCCAGCAGCTCTCATCCTACCGACGAAAAACTGTTTTTT.

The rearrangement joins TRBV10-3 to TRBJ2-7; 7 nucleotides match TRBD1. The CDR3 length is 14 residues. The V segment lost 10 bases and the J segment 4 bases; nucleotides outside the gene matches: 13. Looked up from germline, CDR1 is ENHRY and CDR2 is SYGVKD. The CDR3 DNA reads TGTGCCACCCGCGGTACCGGGACAGAGTACGAGCAGTACTTC. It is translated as CATRGTGTEYEQYF.